These 5 T cell receptor beta chains came from one sample sequenced in a study of cytomegalovirus exposure and HLA in healthy donors. In the PCR, 60 Vbeta and 13 Jbeta primers were used. Measured with immunoSEQ multiplex PCR; TCRdb has only the in-frame clones, and not every one. The sample records about 99,000 clones, approximately 66% being singletons. The specimen was PBMCs. Receptor source: a woman between 45 and 60 years old in good health and CMV-seronegative.

The chain combines TRBV28 with TRBJ2-7, with TRBD2 matching over 9 bases. J lost 2 bases, V lost 9 bases, and 8 bases had no gene match. Germline V gene lookup returns CDR1 MDHEN and CDR2 SYDVKM. This CDR3 has 14 residues. Written as DNA, the CDR3 is TGTGCCAGTCGAGCGGGAGGTACCACCTACGAGCAGTACTTC. Amino acid sequence: CASRAGGTTYEQYF.

There are a few counts of this clone. The CDR3, as DNA: TGTGCCAGCAGTTACTCGCCGGCGGGAATCACTGAAGCTTTCTTT. Translated, it gives CASSYSPAGITEAFF. This chain uses TRBV6-5 with TRBJ1-1; no clear D gene. V lost 0 bases to trimming and J lost 4 bases, with 12 bases between them. The CDR3 covers 15 residues. Germline CDR1 and CDR2: MNHEY and SVGAGI.

This chain connects TRBV11-2 to TRBJ1-1; D is possibly TRBD1 (5 bases). CDR1 and CDR2 (germline): SGHAT, FQNNGV. The CDR3 has 13 residues. Trimming stripped 5 bases from V and 1 base from J, with 8 bases between. The CDR3 here is CASSEQENTEAFF. CDR3 nucleotides: TGTGCCAGCAGCGAACAGGAGAACACTGAAGCTTTCTTT.

This rearrangement joins TRBV11-3 to TRBJ2-2; 8 positions match TRBD2. Losses at the gene ends were 1 base for V and 3 bases for J; bases not matched to a gene: 10. Germline V CDR1 and CDR2: SGHNT, YENEEA. The CDR3 consists of 18 residues. The CDR3 protein is CASSLVSPGLADTGELFF. CDR3 sequence (DNA): TGTGCCAGCAGCTTAGTATCACCTGGACTAGCCGACACCGGGGAGCTGTTTTTT.

The V gene is TRBV21-1, the J gene TRBJ1-1. TRBV21-1 is a known pseudogene. This CDR3 contains 19 residues. The CDR3 region is CASSKEYGVRERLHTEAFF. For the CDR3, the DNA is TGTGCCAGCAGCAAAGAATATGGGGTTCGGGAAAGGTTGCACACTGAAGCTTTCTTT.